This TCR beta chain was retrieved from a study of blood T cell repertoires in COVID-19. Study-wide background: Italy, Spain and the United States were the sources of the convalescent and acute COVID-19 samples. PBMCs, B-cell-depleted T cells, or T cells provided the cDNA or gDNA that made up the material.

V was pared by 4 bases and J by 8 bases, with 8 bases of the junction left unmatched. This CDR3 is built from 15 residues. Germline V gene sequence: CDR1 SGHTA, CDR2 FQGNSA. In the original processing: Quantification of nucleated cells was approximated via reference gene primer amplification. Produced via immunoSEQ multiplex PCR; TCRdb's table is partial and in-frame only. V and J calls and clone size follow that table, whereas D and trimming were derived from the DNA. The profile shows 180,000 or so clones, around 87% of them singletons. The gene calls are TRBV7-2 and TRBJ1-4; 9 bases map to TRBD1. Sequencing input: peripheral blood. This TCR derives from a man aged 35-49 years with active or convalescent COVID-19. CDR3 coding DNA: TGTGCCAGCAGCTCAGCACAGGGGGCTCGCGAAAAACTGTTTTTT. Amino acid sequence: CASSSAQGAREKLFF.